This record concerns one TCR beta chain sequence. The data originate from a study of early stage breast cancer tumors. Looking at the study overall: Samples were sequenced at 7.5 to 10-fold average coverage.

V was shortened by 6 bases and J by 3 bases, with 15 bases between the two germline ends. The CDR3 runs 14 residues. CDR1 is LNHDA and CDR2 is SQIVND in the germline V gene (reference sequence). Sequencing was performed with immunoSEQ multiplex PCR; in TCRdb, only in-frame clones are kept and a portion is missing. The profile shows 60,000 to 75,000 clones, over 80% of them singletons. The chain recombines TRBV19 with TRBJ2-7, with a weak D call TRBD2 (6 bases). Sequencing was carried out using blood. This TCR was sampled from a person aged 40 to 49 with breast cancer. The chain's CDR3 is CASSLIAGGYEQYF. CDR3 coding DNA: TGTGCCAGTAGCCTGATAGCCGGGGGCTACGAGCAGTACTTC.